This entry features one TCR beta chain sequence. TCRdb's copy holds only in-frame clones and misses some; the assay was immunoSEQ multiplex PCR. This table holds over 35,000 clones, roughly nine tenths found once. CDR3 length equals 13 residues. Per germline, CDR1 SQVTM and CDR2 ANQGSEA. The V gene lost 3 bases and the J gene lost 0 bases, with 9 bases spanning the gap. The sample is drawn from a study of T cell changes during pregnancy in multiple sclerosis. V and J are TRBV29-1 and TRBJ2-7; D may be TRBD1 (5 bases). Sample: CD4+ T cells from peripheral blood mononuclear cells, taken in the third trimester of pregnancy. This sequence originates from a female donor in good health, enrolled as a control in a pregnancy study. The CDR3 DNA sequence: TGCAGCGTTGAGACTGACAGCTCCTACGAGCAGTACTTC. It codes for CSVETDSSYEQYF.